A selection of T cell receptor beta chains follows, all from one sample in a study of cytomegalovirus exposure and HLA in healthy donors. Generated by immunoSEQ multiplex PCR, the TCRdb table keeps only in-frame clones and is missing some. The repertoire holds around 150,000 clones, with approximately 83% as singletons. The sequenced sample was PBMCs. These receptors were taken from a woman under 30 in good health and CMV-seronegative. CDR3s include the opening cysteine and the closing phenylalanine or tryptophan. D genes are given only for firm matches.

v_call d_call cdr3_aa
TRBV4-2 NA CASSQDQGPPETQYF
TRBV21-1 NA CASSTLSYGYTF
TRBV15 NA CATSRDRPDTQYF
TRBV13 NA CASSSEGEVFSYEQYF
TRBV5-4 NA CASSLGHSLSYEQYF
TRBV28 NA CASSLRNQPQHF
TRBV4-2 NA CASSQDLGGGSDEQFF
TRBV28 NA CASSLRGRIYEQYF
TRBV6-1 TRBD1 CASRLQGTDQPQHF
TRBV6-4 NA CASSYYEQYF
TRBV6-1 TRBD1 CASSSGTGGEGYTF
TRBV7-9 NA CASSLTVGRGSYEQYF
TRBV7-9 NA CASSLDGRYRVGYEQYF
TRBV11-2 TRBD2 CASSLVGSGGPNNEQFF
TRBV28 TRBD2 CASSRGGGGGNEQFF
TRBV4-1 NA CASSQGQGSYGYTF
TRBV11-1 TRBD1 CASVTGGTEAFF
TRBV6-1 NA CASRERFGGLRGDEQFF
TRBV28 NA CASSPTANYGYTF
TRBV10-3 NA CAISVQGSEAFF
TRBV7-9 NA CASSLGHPGNTIYF
TRBV30 TRBD1 CAWGQGTIQPQHF
TRBV20-1 NA CSVAGGHGYTF
TRBV9 NA CASSVATWQGGSPLHF